The 22 T cell receptor beta chains below all came from one sample that was sequenced in a study of cytotoxic CD8 clonotypes in ibrutinib-treated CLL. This table comes from immunoSEQ multiplex PCR, and its TCRdb copy is limited to in-frame clones, with some not included. The table records about 140,000 clones, 60% to 85% of them present only once. Sequencing was performed on PBMCs, taken after 12 months of ibrutinib treatment. These receptors were obtained from a human donor with chronic lymphocytic leukemia.

The genes are TRBV2 and TRBJ2-2; tentative D call: TRBD1 (6 bases). Germline-derived CDR1 and CDR2 are SNHLY and FYNNEI. The CDR3 covers 17 residues. V lost 3 bases, J lost 1 base, and 15 bases lay in between. CDR3 coding DNA: TGTGCCAGCAGTGATCGCGTGGGGACACTGAACACCGGGGAGCTGTTTTTT. Encoded protein: CASSDRVGTLNTGELFF.

The chain carries TRBV30 and TRBJ2-1; 8 nucleotides line up with TRBD1. The V and J ends lost 2 bases and 2 bases, in that order; junction bases with no gene match: 2. Germline V lookup: CDR1 GTSNPN, CDR2 SVGIG (reference sequence). This CDR3 region has 14 residues. CDR3 region: CAWSPGGAYNEQFF. The DNA of the CDR3 is TGTGCCTGGAGTCCAGGGGGCGCCTACAATGAGCAGTTCTTC.

This sequence joins TRBV18 and TRBJ2-3, with 12 bases aligning to TRBD2. The length of the CDR3 is 18 residues. The germline V gene encodes CDR1 KGHSH and CDR2 LQKENI. V was clipped by 0 bases and J by 2 bases; unmatched bases: 6. CDR3 in amino acids: CASSPPGLAGGHTDTQYF. DNA for the CDR3: TGTGCCAGCTCACCACCCGGCCTAGCGGGGGGGCACACAGATACGCAGTATTTT.

This chain links TRBV27 with TRBJ1-4; D possibly corresponds to TRBD1 (5 bases). Trimming cost V 6 bases and J 8 bases, with 19 bases left between them. CDR1 is MNHEY, CDR2 SMNVEV, per germline (reference sequence). CDR3 size: 15 residues. CDR3 in amino acids: CASRVTGFNGEKLFF. The CDR3, as DNA: TGTGCCAGCAGGGTAACAGGCTTTAACGGGGAAAAACTGTTTTTT.

This clone was detected only once. The V and J genes are TRBV7-8 and TRBJ2-5; TRBD2 might be the D (6 bases). Trimming cost V 4 bases and J 1 base, with 10 bases left between them. This CDR3 contains 14 residues. Germline V gene lookup returns CDR1 SGHVS and CDR2 FQNEAQ. Here the CDR3 reads CASSYGTVQETQYF. DNA of the CDR3: TGTGCCAGCAGCTACGGGACTGTCCAAGAGACCCAGTACTTC.

This sequence joins TRBV10-1 and TRBJ1-1; maybe TRBD1 (6 bases). V was shortened by 3 bases and J by 1 base, with 6 bases between the two germline ends. This CDR3 region has 13 residues. Per the germline V gene, CDR1 is WNHNN and CDR2 is SYGVQD (reference sequence). DNA for the CDR3: TGCGCCAGCAGTGAAGGGGGGAACACTGAAGCTTTCTTT. It yields the protein CASSEGGNTEAFF.

The V call is TRBV27, the J call TRBJ2-6; no reliable D call. Trimming cost V 3 bases and J 0 bases, with 0 bases left between them. Germline CDR1 and CDR2: MNHEY and SMNVEV (reference sequence). The CDR3 contains 13 residues. The CDR3 loop reads CASSFSGANVLTF. The CDR3 DNA reads TGTGCCAGCAGTTTCTCTGGGGCCAACGTCCTGACTTTC.

The rearrangement uses TRBV5-8 and TRBJ2-5, with D possibly being TRBD1 or TRBD2 (5 bases each). Germline CDR1 SGHTS, CDR2 YDEGEE. Deletions cut 5 bases from V and 1 base from J, with 24 bases between. The CDR3 extends over 18 amino acids. The CDR3 is CASSWGFRVTAFQETQYF. The CDR3 nucleotides are TGTGCCAGCAGTTGGGGGTTCCGTGTGACAGCCTTCCAAGAGACCCAGTACTTC. The whole variable domain, filled in from reference TRBV5-8 and TRBJ2-5, reads EAGVTQSPTHLIKTRGQQATLRCSPISGHTSVYWYQQALGLGLQFLLWYDEGEERNRGNFPPRFSGRQFPNYSSELNVNALELEDSALYLCASSWGFRVTAFQETQYFGPGTRLLVL.

The rearrangement links TRBV18 to TRBJ1-1; no clear D. The CDR3 runs 13 residues. Germline V lookup: CDR1 KGHSH, CDR2 LQKENI. The V gene lost 3 bases and the J gene lost 5 bases, with 10 bases spanning the gap. The CDR3 spells CASSPGMETEAFF. CDR3 nucleotides: TGTGCCAGCTCACCTGGGATGGAGACTGAAGCTTTCTTT.

The chain combines TRBV10-3 with TRBJ1-4; 8 bases line up with TRBD1. The CDR3 loop spans 15 amino acids. Germline values: CDR1 ENHRY, CDR2 SYGVKD. With V trimmed by 3 bases and J by 4 bases, 4 bases remained unmatched. The CDR3 coding sequence is TGTGCCATCAGTGATTATGACAGGGGTAATGAAAAACTGTTTTTT. This gives the protein CAISDYDRGNEKLFF.

The chain combines TRBV5-4 with TRBJ1-3; D gene uncertain. V lost 0 bases and J 3 bases, leaving 7 bases between the germline ends. Germline V gene lookup returns CDR1 SGHNT and CDR2 YYREEE (reference sequence). The CDR3 is 14 amino acids. This CDR3 is CASSLAGGGNTIYF. Here the CDR3 DNA reads TGTGCCAGCAGCTTGGCAGGAGGTGGAAACACCATATATTTT.

The chain is built from TRBV2 and TRBJ2-5; D might be TRBD1 (5 bases). Germline CDR1 SNHLY, CDR2 FYNNEI. The CDR3 runs 14 residues. V was trimmed by 3 bases and J by 1 base, leaving 9 bases between them. Here the CDR3 DNA reads TGTGCCAGCAGTGACAGGGTGAGCCAAGAGACCCAGTACTTC. Amino acid sequence: CASSDRVSQETQYF. Full variable domain (outside the CDR3, taken from reference TRBV2 and TRBJ2-5): EPEVTQTPSHQVTQMGQEVILRCVPISNHLYFYWYRQILGQKVEFLVSFYNNEISEKSEIFDDQFSVERPDGSNFTLKIRSTKLEDSAMYFCASSDRVSQETQYFGPGTRLLVL.

The gene calls are TRBV6-6 and TRBJ2-1, with D possibly being TRBD1 (5 bases). This CDR3 contains 13 residues. Trimming left V 8 bases short and J 5 bases short, with 13 bases between. Germline-derived CDR1 and CDR2 are MNHNY and SVGAGI (reference sequence). The chain's CDR3 is CASGHRWHNEQFF. The CDR3 DNA follows: TGTGCCAGCGGACACCGGTGGCACAATGAGCAGTTCTTC.

The CDR3 loop reads CASSPDRTDQYF. The CDR3 DNA sequence: TGCGCCAGCAGCCCAGACAGGACTGATCAGTACTTC. V usage is TRBV5-1 and J usage is TRBJ2-7; TRBD1 might be the D (6 bases). The ends were cut back, 4 bases at V and 10 bases at J, with 15 bases in the middle. CDR1 and CDR2 from the germline V gene are SGHRS and YFSETQ. The CDR3 is 12 residues long.

The genes are TRBV7-2 and TRBJ1-1, with D possibly being TRBD1 (5 bases). Trimming pared 5 bases from V and 6 bases from J, leaving 13 bases between. Germline V gene lookup returns CDR1 SGHTA and CDR2 FQGNSA. CDR3 length: 13 amino acids. For the CDR3, the DNA is TGTGCCAGCAGCCTCCGGACGGGGCCTGAAGCTTTCTTT. The encoded protein is CASSLRTGPEAFF.

The gene calls are TRBV4-2 and TRBJ1-1, with D hard to call. V lost 1 base, J lost 2 bases, and 2 bases lay in between. This CDR3 spans 12 amino acids. The germline CDR1 and CDR2 sequences are LGHNA and YNFKEQ. The CDR3 reads CASSQANTEAFF. Written as DNA, the CDR3 is TGTGCCAGCAGCCAAGCTAACACTGAAGCTTTCTTT.

The V and J genes are TRBV11-2 and TRBJ2-7, with D perhaps TRBD1 (7 bases). In germline, CDR1 is SGHAT, CDR2 FQNNGV. Trimming stripped 5 bases from V and 5 bases from J, with 16 bases between. This CDR3 comprises 14 residues. CDR3 residues: CASSPETGRNEQYF. As DNA, the CDR3 is TGTGCCAGCAGCCCCGAGACAGGGAGGAACGAGCAGTACTTC.

In this sample, this clone turned up many times. The genes are TRBV19 and TRBJ1-1; 10 positions agree with TRBD1. Per germline, CDR1 LNHDA and CDR2 SQIVND (reference sequence). V shed 6 bases and J 10 bases; nucleotides not matched to a gene: 2. The CDR3 has 11 residues. CDR3 DNA: TGTGCCAGTAGGGACAGGGGGGGAGCTTTCTTT. Its translation is CASRDRGGAFF.

The CDR3 here is CASRDYEQYF. CDR3 nucleotide sequence: TGTGCCAGCAGGGACTACGAGCAGTACTTC. V and J are TRBV28 and TRBJ2-7, with D unresolved. Trimming cost V 6 bases and J 3 bases, with 3 bases left between them. This CDR3 is built from 10 residues. Germline lookup yields CDR1 MDHEN and CDR2 SYDVKM.

The CDR3 region has the DNA TGTGCCAGCAGCTTAGGTCGACTAGCGGTTGCGTCCGAGCAGTACTTC. It encodes CASSLGRLAVASEQYF. This chain joins TRBV7-6 and TRBJ2-7; 9 bases agree with TRBD2. With V trimmed by 1 base and J by 6 bases, 10 bases remained unmatched. This CDR3 contains 16 residues. CDR1 and CDR2 from the germline V gene are SGHVS and FNYEAQ.

This clone appeared a few times. The chain carries TRBV28 and TRBJ1-1; no reliable D call. Germline V gene sequence: CDR1 MDHEN, CDR2 SYDVKM. This CDR3 contains 15 residues. V dropped 1 base and J dropped 3 bases, with 12 bases sitting between them. CDR3 sequence (DNA): TGTGCCAGCAGTTTATTCTCCTCCGGCGACACTGAAGCTTTCTTT. Translating gives CASSLFSSGDTEAFF.

Written as DNA, the CDR3 is TGTGCCAGCAGTAGGGCTTTGGATTCAGATACGCAGTATTTT. Protein: CASSRALDSDTQYF. This chain uses TRBV27 with TRBJ2-3; D unresolved. CDR3 length equals 14 residues. In germline, CDR1 is MNHEY, CDR2 SMNVEV (reference sequence). V was trimmed by 5 bases and J by 4 bases, leaving 13 bases between them.